The clone carrying this T cell receptor beta chain was detected a few times. Its antigen is as yet unknown. Full-length variable regions came from constant-region reverse primers plus semi-nested Nested Universal Primer A PCR. TCRdb reanalysed the 5' RACE reads using MiXCR and keeps one entry per CDR3 protein. Of 50,000 to 75,000 distinct CDR3 sequences listed, 20% to 25% are singletons. Study conclusions and caveats: Tumor-infiltrating Treg TCR alpha and beta sequences overlapped most with tumor naive CD4+ T cells, then blood naive.

Trimming removed 5 bases from V and 2 bases from J; junction bases left unmatched: 12. CDR3 length: 16 residues. Germline CDR1 is DFQATT and CDR2 is SNEGSKA (reference sequence). This sequence joins TRBV20-1 and TRBJ2-3; TRBD2 matches 8 bases. Sequenced input: memory CD4+ T cells sorted from a lymph node. Noted subset: memory CD4+ T cells, CD4+CD45RO+CD25-. The sequence derives from a female donor with breast cancer. The chain's CDR3 is CSAGPYTSGDTDTQYF. CDR3 DNA sequence: TGCAGTGCTGGACCCTACACTAGCGGCGACACAGATACGCAGTATTTT.